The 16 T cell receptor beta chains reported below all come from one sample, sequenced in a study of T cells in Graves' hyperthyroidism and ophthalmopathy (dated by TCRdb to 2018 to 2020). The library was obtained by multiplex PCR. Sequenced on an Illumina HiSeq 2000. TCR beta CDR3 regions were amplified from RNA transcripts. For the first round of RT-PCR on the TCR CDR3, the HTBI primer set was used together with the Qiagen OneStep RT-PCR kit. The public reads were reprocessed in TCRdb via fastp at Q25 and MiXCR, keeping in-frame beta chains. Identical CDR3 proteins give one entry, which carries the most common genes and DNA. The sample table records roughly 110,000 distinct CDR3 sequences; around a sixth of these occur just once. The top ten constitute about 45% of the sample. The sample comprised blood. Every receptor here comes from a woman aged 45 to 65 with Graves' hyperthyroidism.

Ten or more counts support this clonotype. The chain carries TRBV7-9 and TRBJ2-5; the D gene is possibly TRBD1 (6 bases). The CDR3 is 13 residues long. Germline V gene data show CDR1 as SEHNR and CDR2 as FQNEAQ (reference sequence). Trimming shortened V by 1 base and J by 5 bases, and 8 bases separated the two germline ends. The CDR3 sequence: CASSLGQGETQYF. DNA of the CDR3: TGTGCCAGCAGCTTAGGCCAGGGGGAGACCCAGTACTTC.

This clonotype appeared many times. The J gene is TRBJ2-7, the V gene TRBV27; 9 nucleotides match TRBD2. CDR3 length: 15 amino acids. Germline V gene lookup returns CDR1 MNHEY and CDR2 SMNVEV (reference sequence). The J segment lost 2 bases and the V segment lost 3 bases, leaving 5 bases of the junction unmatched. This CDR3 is CASSFLAGEAYEQYF. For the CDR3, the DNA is TGTGCCAGCAGTTTTTTAGCGGGAGAGGCCTACGAGCAGTACTTC.

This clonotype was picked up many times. CDR3 amino acids: CASSQEATQYF. CDR3 coding DNA: TGTGCCAGCAGCCAAGAAGCAACGCAGTACTTC. The chain uses TRBV3-1 and TRBJ2-7, with D hard to call. The germline V gene has CDR1 LGHDT and CDR2 YNNKEL (reference sequence). Trimming took 0 bases from V and 9 from J, leaving 6 bases between them. CDR3 length equals 11 residues.

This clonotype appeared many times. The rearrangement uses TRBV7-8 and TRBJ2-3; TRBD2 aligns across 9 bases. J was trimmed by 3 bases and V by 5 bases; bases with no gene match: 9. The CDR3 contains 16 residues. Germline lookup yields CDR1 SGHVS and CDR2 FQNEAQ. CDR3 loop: CASSKTSGVRTDTQYF. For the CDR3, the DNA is TGTGCCAGCAGCAAGACTAGCGGAGTTAGAACAGATACGCAGTATTTT.

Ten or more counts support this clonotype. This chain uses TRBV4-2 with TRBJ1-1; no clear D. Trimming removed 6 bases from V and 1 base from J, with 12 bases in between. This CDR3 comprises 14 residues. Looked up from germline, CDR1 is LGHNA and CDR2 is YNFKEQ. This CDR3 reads CASRGWRGNTEAFF. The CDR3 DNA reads TGTGCCAGCAGGGGCTGGAGAGGGAACACTGAAGCTTTCTTT.

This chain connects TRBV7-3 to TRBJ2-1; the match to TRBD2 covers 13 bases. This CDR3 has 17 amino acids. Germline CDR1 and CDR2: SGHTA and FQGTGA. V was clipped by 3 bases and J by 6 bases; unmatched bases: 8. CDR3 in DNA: TGTGCCAGCAGCTTTGGACTAGCGGGAGATGTGGCCAATGAGCAGTTCTTC. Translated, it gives CASSFGLAGDVANEQFF.

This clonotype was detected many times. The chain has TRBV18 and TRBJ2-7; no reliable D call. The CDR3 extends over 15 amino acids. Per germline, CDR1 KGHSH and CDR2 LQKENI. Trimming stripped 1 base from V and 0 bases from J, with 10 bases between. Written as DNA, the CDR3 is TGTGCCAGCTCACCACTACAAAAGAGCTCCTACGAGCAGTACGTC. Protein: CASSPLQKSSYEQYV.

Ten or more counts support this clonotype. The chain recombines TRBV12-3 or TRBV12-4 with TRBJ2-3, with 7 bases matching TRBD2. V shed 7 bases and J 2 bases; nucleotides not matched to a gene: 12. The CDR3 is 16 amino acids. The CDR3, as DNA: TGTGCCAGCACCAACTACTGGAGCGGGGTCACAGATACGCAGTATTTT. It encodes CASTNYWSGVTDTQYF.

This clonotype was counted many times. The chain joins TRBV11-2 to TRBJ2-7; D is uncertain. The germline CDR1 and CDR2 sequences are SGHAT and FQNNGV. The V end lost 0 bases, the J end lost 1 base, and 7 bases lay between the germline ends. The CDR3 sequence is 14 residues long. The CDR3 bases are TGTGCCAGCAGCTTAGAGGGCAGTTCCTACGAGCAGTACTTC. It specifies CASSLEGSSYEQYF.

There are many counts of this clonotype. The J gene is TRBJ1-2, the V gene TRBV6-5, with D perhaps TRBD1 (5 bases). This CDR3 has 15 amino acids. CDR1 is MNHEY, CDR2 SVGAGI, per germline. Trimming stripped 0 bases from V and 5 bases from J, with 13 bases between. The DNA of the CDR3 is TGTGCCAGCAGTTACTCCCCTGGCGGGGGTTATGGCTACACCTTC. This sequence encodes CASSYSPGGGYGYTF.

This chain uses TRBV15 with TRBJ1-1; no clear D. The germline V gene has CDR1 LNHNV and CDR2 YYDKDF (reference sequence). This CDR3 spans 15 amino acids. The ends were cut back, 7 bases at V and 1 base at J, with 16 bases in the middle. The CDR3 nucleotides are TGTGCCACCACCACCCCCCAGGACGGGAACACTGAAGCTTTCTTT. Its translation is CATTTPQDGNTEAFF.

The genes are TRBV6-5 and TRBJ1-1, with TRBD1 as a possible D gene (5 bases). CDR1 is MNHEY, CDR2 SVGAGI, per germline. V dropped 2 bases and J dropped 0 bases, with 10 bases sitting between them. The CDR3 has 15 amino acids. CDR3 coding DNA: TGTGCCAGCAGTTACGCGCGGGGGATGAACACTGAAGCTTTCTTT. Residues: CASSYARGMNTEAFF.

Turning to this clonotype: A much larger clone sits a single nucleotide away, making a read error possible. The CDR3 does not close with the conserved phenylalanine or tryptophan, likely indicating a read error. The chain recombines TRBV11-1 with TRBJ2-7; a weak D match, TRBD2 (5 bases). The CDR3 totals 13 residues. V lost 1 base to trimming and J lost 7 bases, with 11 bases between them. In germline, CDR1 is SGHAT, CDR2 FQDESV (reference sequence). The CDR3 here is CASSLVSRGEQYD. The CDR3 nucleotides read TGTGCCAGCAGCTTAGTTAGCCGGGGTGAGCAGTACGAC.

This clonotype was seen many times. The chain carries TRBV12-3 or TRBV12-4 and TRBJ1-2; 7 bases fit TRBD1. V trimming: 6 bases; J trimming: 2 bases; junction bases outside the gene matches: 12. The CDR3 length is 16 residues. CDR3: CASRLQTGHRNYGYTF. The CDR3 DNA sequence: TGTGCCAGCAGACTGCAGACAGGGCACCGGAACTATGGCTACACCTTC.

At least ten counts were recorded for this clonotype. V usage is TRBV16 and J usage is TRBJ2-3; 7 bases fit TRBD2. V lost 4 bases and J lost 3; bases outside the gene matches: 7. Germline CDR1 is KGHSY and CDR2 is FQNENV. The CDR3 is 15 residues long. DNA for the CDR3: TGTGCCAGCAGCCCTTGGATAGCGGGTACAGATACGCAGTATTTT. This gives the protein CASSPWIAGTDTQYF.

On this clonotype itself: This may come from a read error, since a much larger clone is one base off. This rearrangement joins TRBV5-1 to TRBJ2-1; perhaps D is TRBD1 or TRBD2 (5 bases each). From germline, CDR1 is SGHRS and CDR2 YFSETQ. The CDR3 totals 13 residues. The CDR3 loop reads CTSSGPPKNEQFF. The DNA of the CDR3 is TGCACCAGCTCGGGACCCCCCAAGAATGAGCAGTTCTTC. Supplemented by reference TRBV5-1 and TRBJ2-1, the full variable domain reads KAGVTQTPRYLIKTRGQQVTLSCSPISGHRSVSWYQQTPGQGLQFLFEYFSETQRNKGNFPGRFSGRQFSNSRSEMNVSTLELGDSALYLCTSSGPPKNEQFFGPGTRLTVL.